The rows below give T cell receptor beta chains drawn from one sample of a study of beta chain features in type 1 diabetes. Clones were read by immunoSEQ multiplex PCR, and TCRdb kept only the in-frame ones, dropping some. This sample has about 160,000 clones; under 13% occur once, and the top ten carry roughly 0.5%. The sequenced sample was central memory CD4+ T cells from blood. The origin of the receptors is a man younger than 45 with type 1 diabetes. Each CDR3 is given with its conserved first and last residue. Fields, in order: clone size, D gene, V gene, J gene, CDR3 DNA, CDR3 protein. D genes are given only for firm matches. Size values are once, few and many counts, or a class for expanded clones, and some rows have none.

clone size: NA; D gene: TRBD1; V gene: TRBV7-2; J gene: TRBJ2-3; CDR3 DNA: TGTGCCAGCAGCTCCACAGGGGGCCCAGATACGCAGTATTTT; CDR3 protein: CASSSTGGPDTQYF
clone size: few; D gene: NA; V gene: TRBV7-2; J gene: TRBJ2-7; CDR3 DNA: TGTGCCAGCAGCTTGGTGTTGGGGGCCCTATCCTACGAGCAGTACTTC; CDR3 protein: CASSLVLGALSYEQYF
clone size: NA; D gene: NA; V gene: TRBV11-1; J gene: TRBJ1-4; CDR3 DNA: TGTGCCAGCAGCTTAAAGGGGATTAGCGAAAAACTGTTTTTT; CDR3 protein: CASSLKGISEKLFF
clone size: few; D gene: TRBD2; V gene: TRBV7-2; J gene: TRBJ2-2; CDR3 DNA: TGTGCCAGCGGTTTGGGACTAGTTAACACCGGGGAGCTGTTTTTT; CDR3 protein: CASGLGLVNTGELFF
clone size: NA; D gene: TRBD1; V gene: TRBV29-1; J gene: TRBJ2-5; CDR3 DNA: TGCAGCGGTGGACAGGGCCAGGAGACCCAGTACTTC; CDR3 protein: CSGGQGQETQYF
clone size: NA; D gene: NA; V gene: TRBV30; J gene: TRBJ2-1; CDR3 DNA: TGTGCCTGGAGTGGTCCCCTCCGGGAGCGGTTCTTC; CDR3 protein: CAWSGPLRERFF
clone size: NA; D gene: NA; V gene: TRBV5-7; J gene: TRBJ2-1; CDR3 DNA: TGTGCCAGCAGCCTGTTAGGGACTCAGCCCCTTAATGAGCAGTTCTTC; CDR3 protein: CASSLLGTQPLNEQFF
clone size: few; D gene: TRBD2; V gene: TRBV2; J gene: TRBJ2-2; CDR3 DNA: TGTGCCAGCAGTGGACTAGCCGACACCGGGGAGCTGTTTTTT; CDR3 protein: CASSGLADTGELFF
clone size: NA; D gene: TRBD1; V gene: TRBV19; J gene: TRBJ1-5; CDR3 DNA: TGTGCCAGTAGTTACAGCGAGGACAGGGCTAATCAGCCCCAGCATTTT; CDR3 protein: CASSYSEDRANQPQHF
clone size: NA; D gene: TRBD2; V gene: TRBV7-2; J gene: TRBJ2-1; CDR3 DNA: TGTGCCAGCAGCTTCCTAGCGGGAACGGAATACAATGAGCAGTTCTTC; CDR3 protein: CASSFLAGTEYNEQFF
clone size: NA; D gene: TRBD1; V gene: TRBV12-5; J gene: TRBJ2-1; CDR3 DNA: TGTGCTAGTGGTCCGGGACAGGGTAATGGGCAGTTCTTC; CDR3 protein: CASGPGQGNGQFF
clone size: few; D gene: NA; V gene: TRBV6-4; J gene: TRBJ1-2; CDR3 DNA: TGTGCCAGCACCCCGCCCGTGCGTTTCCTTGGCTACACCTTC; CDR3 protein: CASTPPVRFLGYTF
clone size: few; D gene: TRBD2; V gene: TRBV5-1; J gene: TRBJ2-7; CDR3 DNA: TGCGCCAGCAGCCTTAGCGGGAGTGTGCTCGAGCAGTACTTC; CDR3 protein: CASSLSGSVLEQYF
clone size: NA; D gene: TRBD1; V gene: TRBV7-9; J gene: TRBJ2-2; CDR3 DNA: TGTGCCAGCAGCCCCCCGACAGGGGAGGACACCGGGGAGCTGTTTTTT; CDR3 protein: CASSPPTGEDTGELFF
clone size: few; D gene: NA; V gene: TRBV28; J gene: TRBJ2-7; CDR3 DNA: TGTGCCAGCAGTTTTCGCCAGGGGAATGGCGAGCAGTACTTC; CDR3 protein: CASSFRQGNGEQYF
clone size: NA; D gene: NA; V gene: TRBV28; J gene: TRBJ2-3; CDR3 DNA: TGTGCCAGCAGTCTTCTAGACACGCAGTATTTT; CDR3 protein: CASSLLDTQYF
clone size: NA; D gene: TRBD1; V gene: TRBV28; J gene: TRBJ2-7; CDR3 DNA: TGTGCCAGCAGTGAGGCCGGGACAGGGATGTACGAGCAGTACTTC; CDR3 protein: CASSEAGTGMYEQYF
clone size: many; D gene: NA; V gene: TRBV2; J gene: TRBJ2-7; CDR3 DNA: TGTGCCAGCAGTGCGGACGGGAAAAGCTACGAGCAGTACTTC; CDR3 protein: CASSADGKSYEQYF
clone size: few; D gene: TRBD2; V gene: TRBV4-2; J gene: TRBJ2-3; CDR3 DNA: TGTGCCAGCAGCCGTAATAGCGCGGGAGGGGGAGATACGCAGTATTTT; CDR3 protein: CASSRNSAGGGDTQYF
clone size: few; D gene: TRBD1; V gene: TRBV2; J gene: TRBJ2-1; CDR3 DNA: TGTGCCAGCACCCGGGACAGGGGATTGAATGAGCAGTTCTTC; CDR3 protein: CASTRDRGLNEQFF
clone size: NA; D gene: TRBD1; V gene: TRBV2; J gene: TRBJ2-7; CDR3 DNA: TGTGCCAGCAATCGGGACAGGGCCTACGAGCAGTACTTC; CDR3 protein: CASNRDRAYEQYF
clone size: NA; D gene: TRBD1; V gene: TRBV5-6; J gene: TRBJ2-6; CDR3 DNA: TGTGCCAGCAGCCTGACAGGGAGCTCTGGGGCCAACGTCCTGACTTTC; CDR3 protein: CASSLTGSSGANVLTF
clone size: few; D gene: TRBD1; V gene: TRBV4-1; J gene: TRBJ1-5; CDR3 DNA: TGCGCCAGCAGCCAAGCCGGGACAGGGGGTCAGCCCCAGCATTTT; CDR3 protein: CASSQAGTGGQPQHF
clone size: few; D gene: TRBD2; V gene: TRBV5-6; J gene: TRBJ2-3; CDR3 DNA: TGTGCCAGCAGCTTTAGCGGGAGTAATGTTGGAGATACGCAGTATTTT; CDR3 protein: CASSFSGSNVGDTQYF
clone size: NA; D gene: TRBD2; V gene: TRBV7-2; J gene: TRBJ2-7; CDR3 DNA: TGTGCCAGCAGGCGAGGACTAGCCTACGAGCAGTACTTC; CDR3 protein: CASRRGLAYEQYF
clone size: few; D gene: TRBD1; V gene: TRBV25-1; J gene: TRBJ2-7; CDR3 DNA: TGTGCCAGCAGCGAGGACAGGGGCTCCTACGAGCAGTACTTC; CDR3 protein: CASSEDRGSYEQYF
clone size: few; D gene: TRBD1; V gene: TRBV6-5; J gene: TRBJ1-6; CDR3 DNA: TGTGCCAGCAGTTACTCCCGGACAGGGGATTCACCCCTCCACTTT; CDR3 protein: CASSYSRTGDSPLHF
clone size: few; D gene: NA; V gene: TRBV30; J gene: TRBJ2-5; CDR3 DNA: TGTGCCTGGGCCTTAGGGGGATCACAAGAGACCCAGTACTTC; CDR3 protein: CAWALGGSQETQYF
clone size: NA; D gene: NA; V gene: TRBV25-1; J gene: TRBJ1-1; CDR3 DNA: TGTGCCAGCAGTGAATATCAGGAAGGCACTGAAGCTTTCTTT; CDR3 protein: CASSEYQEGTEAFF
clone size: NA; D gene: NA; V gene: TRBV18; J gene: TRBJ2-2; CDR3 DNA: TGTGCCAGCTCAACTCGGGACCCGGGACTGTACACCGGGGAGCTGTTTTTT; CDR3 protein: CASSTRDPGLYTGELFF
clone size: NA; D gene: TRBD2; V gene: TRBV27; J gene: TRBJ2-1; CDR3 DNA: TGTGCCAGCAGGGCCCAACTAGCGGGACGCTACAATGAGCAGTTCTTC; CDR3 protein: CASRAQLAGRYNEQFF
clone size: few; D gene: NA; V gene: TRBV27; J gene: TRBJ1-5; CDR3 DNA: TGTGCCAGCAGACCCTACCAGGGTCAGCCCCAGCATTTT; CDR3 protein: CASRPYQGQPQHF
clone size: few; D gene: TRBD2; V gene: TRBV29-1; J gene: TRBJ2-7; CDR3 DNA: TGCAGCGTTGTCTTTGGTAGTTGGACTAGCGGGAACTCCTACGAGCAGTACTTC; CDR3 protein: CSVVFGSWTSGNSYEQYF
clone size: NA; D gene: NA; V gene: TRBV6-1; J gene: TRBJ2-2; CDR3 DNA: TGTGCCAGCTTACGGACAGCCAACACCGGGGAGCTGTTTTTT; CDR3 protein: CASLRTANTGELFF
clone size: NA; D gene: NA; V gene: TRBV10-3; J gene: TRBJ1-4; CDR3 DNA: TGTGCCATCAGTGATGGACAAGTTAATGAAAAACTGTTTTTT; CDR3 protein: CAISDGQVNEKLFF
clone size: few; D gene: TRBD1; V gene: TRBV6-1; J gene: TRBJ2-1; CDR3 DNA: TGTGCCAGCAGTGACGGGACAGGGATCTACAATGAGCAGTTCTTC; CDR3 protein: CASSDGTGIYNEQFF
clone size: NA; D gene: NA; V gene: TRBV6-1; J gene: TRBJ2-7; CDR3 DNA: TGTGCCAGCAGTGACCAGACTAGTCCCCCTAAGGAGCAGTACTTC; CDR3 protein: CASSDQTSPPKEQYF
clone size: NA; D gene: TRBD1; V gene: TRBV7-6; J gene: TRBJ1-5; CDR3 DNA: TGTGCCAGCAGCCCCATGACAGGGGGCAATCAGCCCCAGCATTTT; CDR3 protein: CASSPMTGGNQPQHF
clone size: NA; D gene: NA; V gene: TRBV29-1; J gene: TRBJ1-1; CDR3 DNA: TGCAGCGTTGATAAACGGGGGGGGGACACTGAAGCTTTCTTT; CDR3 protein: CSVDKRGGDTEAFF
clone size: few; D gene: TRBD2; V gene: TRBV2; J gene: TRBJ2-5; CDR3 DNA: TGTGCCAGCAGTGAAGGCGCTAGCGGGAGGGCCGGAGAGACCCAGTACTTC; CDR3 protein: CASSEGASGRAGETQYF